One and the same sample provided the 8 T cell receptor beta chains below, sequenced in a study of response to subunit inactivated influenza vaccine. TCRdb called the RT-PCR reads again in MiXCR, with one record for every CDR3 protein. The table has about 650,000 distinct CDR3 sequences, more than 15% seen once. Here the sequenced sample was PBMCs from blood, taken 11 to 12 days after vaccination. These receptors were taken from a man aged 45-65 years who received an inactivated influenza vaccine.

The V and J genes are TRBV7-9 and TRBJ2-5; 10 positions match TRBD2. Trimming took 0 bases from V and 1 from J; bases not matched to a gene: 2. CDR3 length equals 16 residues. The germline CDR1 and CDR2 sequences are SEHNR and FQNEAQ (reference sequence). The CDR3 bases are TGTGCCAGCAGCTTAGCCGGGACTAGCGCCCAAGAGACCCAGTACTTC. It translates to CASSLAGTSAQETQYF.

This clonotype showed up just a few times. V and J are TRBV6-2 or TRBV6-3 and TRBJ2-7; 7 nucleotides agree with TRBD2. With V trimmed by 6 bases and J by 4 bases, 9 bases remained unmatched. This CDR3 region has 14 residues. Germline V CDR1 and CDR2: MNHEY, SVGEGT. The CDR3, as DNA: TGTGCCAGCAGACGAGGACTAGGCGGGTACGAGCAGTACTTC. This sequence encodes CASRRGLGGYEQYF.

This clonotype showed up just a few times. This sequence joins TRBV2 and TRBJ2-3, with D unresolved. V was clipped by 7 bases and J by 0 bases, with 5 bases between them. In germline, CDR1 is SNHLY, CDR2 FYNNEI. CDR3 size: 12 residues. CDR3 nucleotide sequence: TGTGCCAGCACCGGCAGCACAGATACGCAGTATTTT. Translation: CASTGSTDTQYF.

This clonotype was seen a few times. This chain links TRBV5-1 with TRBJ2-7, with 9 positions matching TRBD2. This CDR3 has 16 residues. V shed 4 bases and J 1 base; nucleotides not matched to a gene: 9. Germline V gives CDR1 SGHRS, CDR2 YFSETQ. The CDR3 sequence is CASSPGGSGSSYEQYF. CDR3 nucleotides: TGCGCCAGCAGCCCCGGGGGTAGCGGGAGTTCCTACGAGCAGTACTTC. The variable domain in full, with the rest retrieved from reference TRBV5-1 and TRBJ2-7, is KAGVTQTPRYLIKTRGQQVTLSCSPISGHRSVSWYQQTPGQGLQFLFEYFSETQRNKGNFPGRFSGRQFSNSRSEMNVSTLELGDSALYLCASSPGGSGSSYEQYFGPGTRLTVT.

V usage is TRBV7-2 and J usage is TRBJ2-1; 7 bases match TRBD2. The CDR3 length is 15 residues. V shed 3 bases and J 9 bases; nucleotides not matched to a gene: 11. Germline CDR1 reads SGHTA; CDR2 reads FQGNSA. CDR3 loop: CASSLLVSSGGEQFF. Here the CDR3 DNA reads TGTGCCAGCAGCTTGCTAGTGTCGTCGGGGGGTGAGCAGTTCTTC.

The chain has TRBV5-6 and TRBJ2-1; 9 positions agree with TRBD2. Unmatched junction bases numbered 4, after V lost 3 bases and J lost 0 bases. CDR1 SGHDT and CDR2 YYEEEE come from the germline V gene. The CDR3 consists of 16 residues. CDR3 nucleotides: TGTGCCAGCAGCTCAATTAGCGGGGGCTCCTACAATGAGCAGTTCTTC. Translating it yields CASSSISGGSYNEQFF.

This clonotype showed up many times. The chain employs TRBV7-9 and TRBJ1-2, with D possibly matching TRBD1 (5 bases). The CDR3 is 16 residues long. The V and J ends lost 4 bases and 8 bases respectively, with 23 bases between them. The germline V gene encodes CDR1 SEHNR and CDR2 FQNEAQ (reference sequence). CDR3 DNA: TGTGCCAGCAGCTCTCGCCGGGACGGTTGGGCGCGGGGCTACACCTTC. Translating it yields CASSSRRDGWARGYTF.

The chain joins TRBV7-9 to TRBJ2-1; TRBD2 agrees at 9 bases. This CDR3 is built from 17 residues. In germline, CDR1 is SEHNR, CDR2 FQNEAQ (reference sequence). V lost 2 bases and J lost 5; bases outside the gene matches: 10. The CDR3 DNA reads as TGTGCCAGCAGCTTAAGGGGGCTAGCGGGGAGTAACAATGAGCAGTTCTTC. It encodes CASSLRGLAGSNNEQFF.